The 7 T cell receptor beta chains below come from one sample, sequenced in a study of blood T cell repertoires in COVID-19. Sequencing used immunoSEQ multiplex PCR; TCRdb keeps in-frame clones, though not all of them. The sample yields 65,000 to 90,000 clones, around 91% seen once. Source material: peripheral blood. These receptors came from a human donor in a cohort sampled during active COVID-19.

The chain has TRBV7-6 and TRBJ2-5; 12 positions agree with TRBD2. The CDR3 extends over 15 amino acids. Trimming at V came to 5 bases and at J to 1 base, leaving 2 bases not matched to a gene. Germline assignment: CDR1 SGHVS and CDR2 FNYEAQ. CDR3 region: CASSPSGGAQETQYF. CDR3 DNA sequence: TGTGCCAGCAGCCCTAGCGGGGGGGCCCAAGAGACCCAGTACTTC.

The J gene is TRBJ2-2, the V gene TRBV30; no reliable D call. Germline V lookup: CDR1 GTSNPN, CDR2 SVGIG (reference sequence). The CDR3 sequence is 13 residues long. V lost 2 bases to trimming and J lost 8 bases, with 12 bases between them. CDR3 nucleotides: TGTGCCTGGAGTTTTTGGAGTGGAGGGGAGCTGTTTTTT. Translating gives CAWSFWSGGELFF.

The chain is built from TRBV28 and TRBJ2-1; D perhaps matches TRBD2 (6 bases). CDR1 MDHEN and CDR2 SYDVKM come from the germline V gene. The CDR3 is 14 amino acids. The V end was cut by 5 bases, the J end by 4 bases, with 12 bases between. CDR3 DNA sequence: TGTGCCAGCAGTAAAATCCGGGGGTACAATGAGCAGTTCTTC. Protein sequence: CASSKIRGYNEQFF.

This chain joins TRBV4-2 and TRBJ2-2; 8 bases are shared with TRBD1. This CDR3 has 16 residues. Losses at the gene ends were 1 base for V and 7 bases for J; bases not matched to a gene: 8. Looked up from germline, CDR1 is LGHNA and CDR2 is YNFKEQ. The CDR3 reads CASSQVGRGLGGELFF. CDR3 in DNA: TGTGCCAGCAGCCAAGTGGGCAGGGGGCTCGGCGGGGAGCTGTTTTTT.

V is TRBV6-5 and J is TRBJ1-1; 7 bases match TRBD1. This CDR3 has 14 residues. The germline CDR1 and CDR2 sequences are MNHEY and SVGAGI. V lost 5 bases and J lost 1; bases outside the gene matches: 4. This CDR3 is CASSLRTGNTEAFF. DNA for the CDR3: TGTGCCAGCAGTCTCCGGACAGGGAACACTGAAGCTTTCTTT.

For the CDR3, the DNA is TGCAGTGCTAGTCCCCAAGGGGGCCGAAACACTGAAGCTTTCTTT. It translates to CSASPQGGRNTEAFF. The chain uses TRBV20-1 and TRBJ1-1; 7 positions agree with TRBD1. The junction had 9 bases not matched to a gene; V was cut back by 3 bases and J by 2 bases. The CDR3 consists of 15 residues. The germline V gene encodes CDR1 DFQATT and CDR2 SNEGSKA (reference sequence).

This sequence joins TRBV7-3 and TRBJ2-2; 11 nucleotides agree with TRBD1. Germline CDR1 is SGHTA and CDR2 is FQGTGA. V dropped 9 bases and J dropped 6; count of bases not matched to a gene: 3. CDR3 size: 13 residues. The CDR3 DNA is TGTGCCAGGCCGGGACAGGGGGCCGGGGAGCTGTTTTTT. This gives the protein CARPGQGAGELFF.